This T cell receptor (beta chain) comes out of a study of technical replicates of blood from a handful of donors (dated by TCRdb to about 2017). Library creation used the immunoSEQ multiplex PCR assay. This is the immuneACCESS table as TCRdb keeps it, with only in-frame sequences that have V and J called. A part of the clones is gone; compared with another copy, unresolved V genes explain less than half, and the rest is unexplained. Across this sample there are about 70,000 clones, with approximately 96% seen only once. Approximately 0.4% of the sample comes from the top ten. With regard to this clone: Its antigen has not been determined. Per-base qualities were not stored, and no clone one base away is much larger.

From cysteine to phenylalanine, the CDR3 is 14 amino acids long. The kept DNA is CDR3 alone, 42 bases in frame from the first base. As encoded in the germline V gene, CDR1 is SNHLY while CDR2 is FYNNEI. V is pared back by 4 bases and J by 1 base, with 11 bases lying between the germline termini. The chain is assembled from TRBV2 and TRBJ2-7; tentative D gene TRBD2, with 6 bases matching. This TCR came from a human donor in good health. The sequencing sample was made of T cells isolated from PBMCs. CDR3 reads: CASSGGEASYEQYF. DNA sequence: TGTGCCAGCAGTGGGGGGGAGGCATCCTACGAGCAGTACTTC.